There are many counts of the clone carrying this TCR beta chain. Its antigen is still unknown. One entry per CDR3 protein results from TCRdb running MiXCR on the 5' RACE reads. The profile shows 150,000 to 200,000 distinct CDR3 sequences, around a tenth of them singletons. The data were obtained in a study of T-cell memory formation after mild COVID-19. CDR1 DFQATT and CDR2 SNEGSKA come from the germline V gene (reference sequence). The germline V and J ends were trimmed by 6 bases and 2 bases, with 13 bases remaining between them. The CDR3 runs 13 residues. Overall study results and limits: CD4+ clones that contracted lay mainly in CM and EM; CD8+ ones lay in EMRA. Whereas later expanders leaned CD4+, clones contracting day 15 to 85 showed a balanced CD4/CD8 makeup.

This clonotype was sampled from a man aged 18-30 years who had mild COVID-19 (a few samples of this study predate the infection). Cell type and time point are not known. Input material: PBMCs or a T cell subset sorted from them (not recorded which). This rearrangement joins TRBV20-1 to TRBJ1-1; D might be TRBD1 (6 bases). The CDR3 spells CSAQPDSNTEAFF. In nucleotides, the CDR3 is TGCAGTGCCCAACCGGACAGCAACACTGAAGCTTTCTTT.